Listed below are T cell receptor beta chains from one sample, sequenced in a study of CD8 T cells in ankylosing spondylitis. TCRdb analysed the 5' RACE reads with MiXCR anew, one entry per CDR3 protein. The repertoire holds about 35,000 distinct CDR3 sequences, less than 4% seen once, with approximately 2.9% in the top ten. Material for sequencing was blood, either unsorted or a sorted T cell fraction (not recorded which). The source of these receptors is a male donor with ankylosing spondylitis or in good health (not recorded which). The CDR3 runs from the conserved cysteine through the conserved F or W. A D gene is named only where the DNA matches it firmly. Size tells how often a clone was seen (once, few, many) or the class of an expanded clone, and some rows leave it out.

TRBJ1-6 | many | TRBV9 | - | CASSVSGGYSPLHF | TGTGCCAGCAGCGTCTCCGGAGGGTATTCACCCCTCCACTTT
TRBJ2-3 | many | TRBV9 | TRBD2 | CASSVAGGDTDTQYF | TGTGCCAGCAGCGTAGCGGGGGGGGACACAGATACGCAGTATTTT
TRBJ2-1 | many | TRBV9 | TRBD2 | CASSPTTSGRAFNEQFF | TGTGCCAGCAGCCCGACGACTAGCGGGAGGGCCTTCAATGAGCAGTTCTTC
TRBJ2-5 | many | TRBV9 | TRBD2 | CASSPGLAAGGNQETQYF | TGTGCCAGCAGCCCGGGACTAGCGGCGGGGGGTAACCAAGAGACCCAGTACTTC
TRBJ2-2 | - | TRBV9 | TRBD1 | CASSVAPPLTGAGELFF | TGTGCCAGCAGCGTAGCCCCTCCCCTTACAGGGGCCGGGGAGCTGTTTTTT
TRBJ2-1 | many | TRBV9 | TRBD2 | CASSPAGARSYNEQFF | TGTGCCAGCAGCCCTGCGGGAGCCCGCTCCTACAATGAGCAGTTCTTC
TRBJ1-1 | many | TRBV9 | - | CASSVGLGAGDTEAFF | TGTGCCAGCAGCGTAGGTCTAGGGGCAGGAGACACTGAAGCTTTCTTT
TRBJ2-1 | - | TRBV9 | - | CASSVVPRNNEQFF | TGTGCCAGCAGCGTAGTTCCTAGAAACAATGAGCAGTTCTTC
TRBJ2-3 | many | TRBV9 | - | CASSPQGGVTQYF | TGTGCCAGCAGCCCCCAAGGGGGAGTTACGCAGTATTTT
TRBJ1-4 | many | TRBV9 | - | CASSDTGRPNEKLFF | TGTGCCAGCAGCGATACAGGGCGACCTAATGAAAAACTGTTTTTT
TRBJ1-1 | many | TRBV9 | - | CASSFSGGDGTEAFF | TGTGCCAGCAGCTTTAGTGGGGGAGACGGCACTGAAGCTTTCTTT
TRBJ2-1 | - | TRBV9 | - | CASSVGQESSYNEQFF | TGTGCCAGCAGCGTAGGCCAAGAGAGCTCCTACAATGAGCAGTTCTTC
TRBJ2-6 | many | TRBV9 | TRBD1 | CASSVERTGVGGANVLTF | TGTGCCAGCAGCGTAGAAAGGACAGGGGTTGGTGGGGCCAACGTCCTGACTTTC
TRBJ1-2 | many | TRBV9 | TRBD1 | CASSAGTGAVINYGYTF | TGTGCCAGCAGCGCCGGGACAGGCGCAGTTATTAACTATGGCTACACCTTC
TRBJ2-1 | many | TRBV9 | TRBD2 | CASSAEREWRNEQFF | TGTGCCAGCAGCGCTGAGCGGGAGTGGCGAAATGAGCAGTTCTTC
TRBJ2-3 | many | TRBV9 | TRBD2 | CASSARAGGTDTQYF | TGTGCCAGCAGCGCGAGAGCGGGGGGCACAGATACGCAGTATTTT
TRBJ2-2 | many | TRBV9 | - | CASSVGNGGGANTGELFF | TGTGCCAGCAGCGTAGGGAATGGTGGGGGAGCGAACACCGGGGAGCTGTTTTTT
TRBJ2-3 | many | TRBV9 | TRBD2 | CASSVSTSGGVTDTQYF | TGTGCCAGCAGCGTCTCGACTAGCGGCGGCGTCACAGATACGCAGTATTTT
TRBJ1-2 | many | TRBV9 | - | CASSVDPEPGLNYGYTF | TGTGCCAGCAGCGTAGATCCCGAACCGGGACTTAACTATGGCTACACCTTC
TRBJ2-5 | many | TRBV9 | - | CASSVGIGRETQYF | TGTGCCAGCAGCGTAGGAATAGGGAGGGAGACCCAGTACTTC
TRBJ2-1 | - | TRBV6-1 | - | CARADSFYNEQFF | TGTGCCAGGGCGGACTCGTTCTACAATGAGCAGTTCTTC
TRBJ2-1 | many | TRBV9 | TRBD2 | CASSVGTSGPYNEQFF | TGTGCCAGCAGCGTAGGGACTAGCGGGCCCTACAATGAGCAGTTCTTC
TRBJ2-6 | many | TRBV9 | TRBD1 | CASSKGQGASGANVLTF | TGTGCCAGCAGCAAAGGACAGGGGGCATCTGGGGCCAACGTCCTGACTTTC
TRBJ2-5 | many | TRBV9 | - | CASSGGQRETQYF | TGTGCCAGCAGCGGAGGACAGAGGGAGACCCAGTACTTC
TRBJ2-1 | many | TRBV9 | - | CASSVAPPPHEQFF | TGTGCCAGCAGCGTAGCTCCACCCCCCCATGAGCAGTTCTTC
TRBJ1-1 | many | TRBV9 | TRBD1 | CASSPPGQENTEAFF | TGTGCCAGCAGCCCACCGGGACAGGAGAACACTGAAGCTTTCTTT
TRBJ1-5 | medium-sized | TRBV9 | TRBD1 | CASSVQGDQPQHF | TGTGCCAGCAGCGTGCAGGGGGATCAGCCCCAGCATTTT
TRBJ1-2 | many | TRBV9 | TRBD1 | CASSLQDRGNYGYTF | TGTGCCAGCAGCCTTCAGGACAGGGGAAACTATGGCTACACCTTC
TRBJ2-1 | many | TRBV9 | TRBD2 | CASSRGDPYNEQFF | TGTGCCAGCAGCCGGGGGGACCCCTACAATGAGCAGTTCTTC
TRBJ2-2 | many | TRBV9 | TRBD2 | CASSEGTSGRARAGELFF | TGTGCCAGCAGCGAGGGGACTAGCGGGAGGGCCAGGGCCGGGGAGCTGTTTTTT
TRBJ2-2 | many | TRBV9 | TRBD2 | CASSVGLAGAEGTGELFF | TGTGCCAGCAGCGTTGGTCTAGCGGGGGCCGAGGGCACCGGGGAGCTGTTTTTT
TRBJ2-5 | few | TRBV9 | TRBD2 | CASTPLAGNQETQYF | TGTGCCAGCACCCCCCTAGCGGGAAATCAAGAGACCCAGTACTTC
TRBJ1-3 | - | TRBV9 | - | CASSAGGLSGNTIYF | TGTGCCAGCAGCGCAGGCGGCCTCTCTGGAAACACCATATATTTT
TRBJ2-1 | many | TRBV9 | - | CASSVAPPGVSYNEQFF | TGTGCCAGCAGCGTAGCTCCCCCCGGGGTCTCCTACAATGAGCAGTTCTTC
TRBJ1-4 | - | TRBV9 | - | CASSGTSTNEKLFF | TGTGCCAGCAGCGGGACTTCAACTAATGAAAAACTGTTTTTT
TRBJ2-2 | many | TRBV9 | - | CASSVSSGNTGELFF | TGTGCCAGCAGCGTGAGTAGCGGGAACACCGGGGAGCTGTTTTTT
TRBJ2-3 | many | TRBV9 | TRBD2 | CASSVPGLAGGHTDTQYF | TGTGCCAGCAGCGTCCCGGGACTAGCGGGGGGGCACACAGATACGCAGTATTTT
TRBJ2-1 | many | TRBV9 | - | CASSADYNEQFF | TGTGCCAGCAGCGCCGACTACAATGAGCAGTTCTTC
TRBJ1-1 | many | TRBV9 | - | CASSVEPGDTEAFF | TGTGCCAGCAGCGTAGAACCGGGAGACACTGAAGCTTTCTTT
TRBJ1-1 | many | TRBV9 | - | CASSHDGTNTEAFF | TGTGCCAGCAGCCACGACGGCACGAACACTGAAGCTTTCTTT
TRBJ2-4 | many | TRBV9 | TRBD2 | CASSISGGARNIQYF | TGTGCCAGCAGCATTAGCGGGGGGGCTAGAAACATTCAGTACTTC
TRBJ2-3 | many | TRBV9 | - | CASSVAPGLPDTQYF | TGTGCCAGCAGCGTAGCTCCAGGGTTGCCAGATACGCAGTATTTT
TRBJ2-4 | many | TRBV9 | - | CASSAGAKNIQYF | TGTGCCAGCAGCGCGGGGGCCAAAAACATTCAGTACTTC
TRBJ2-4 | many | TRBV9 | TRBD1 | CASSAGTGGTKNIQYF | TGTGCCAGCAGCGCCGGGACAGGGGGGACCAAAAACATTCAGTACTTC
TRBJ2-3 | many | TRBV9 | - | CASSLGGDTQYF | TGTGCCAGCAGCCTCGGGGGAGATACGCAGTATTTT
TRBJ1-4 | many | TRBV9 | TRBD1 | CASSQTGANEKLFF | TGTGCCAGCAGCCAGACAGGGGCTAATGAAAAACTGTTTTTT
TRBJ2-3 | many | TRBV9 | - | CASSVAAGFPDTQYF | TGTGCCAGCAGCGTAGCGGCAGGGTTTCCAGATACGCAGTATTTT
TRBJ2-3 | many | TRBV9 | TRBD2 | CASSAGTSSAAADTQYF | TGTGCCAGCAGCGCCGGGACTAGCTCCGCCGCGGCAGATACGCAGTATTTT
TRBJ2-1 | many | TRBV9 | TRBD2 | CASSVAIAGENEQFF | TGTGCCAGCAGCGTAGCAATAGCGGGAGAGAATGAGCAGTTCTTC
TRBJ1-6 | many | TRBV9 | - | CASSVDLPDNSPLHF | TGTGCCAGCAGCGTAGACCTCCCAGATAATTCACCCCTCCACTTT